The clone carrying this T cell receptor (beta chain) was detected many times. Germline CDR1 and CDR2: DFQATT and SNEGSKA (reference sequence). The V segment lost 7 bases and the J segment 2 bases; nucleotides outside the gene matches: 12. The CDR3 has 15 amino acids. The sample originates from a study of human T cells and chemical hapten exposure. TCRdb processed the RACE reads anew with MiXCR; each CDR3 protein has one entry. This table has about 80,000 distinct CDR3 sequences, approximately 8% appearing once. The time point denotes: patch test 1, 2 weeks after DPC sensitization. Described treatment: therapeutic diphenylcyclopropenone sensitization with weekly scalp DPC.

The clonotype originates from a woman in her 30s with alopecia areata. Some clones in this sample may be carry-over from other donors' samples. The sample consisted of whole blood, taken in connection with sensitization to the hapten diphenylcyclopropenone (DPC). This chain joins TRBV20-1 and TRBJ2-7, with 9 nucleotides matching TRBD2. The CDR3 nucleotides are TGCAGTGGTAGGGACCTGACTAGCGGACCCTACGAGCAGTACTTC. Protein: CSGRDLTSGPYEQYF.